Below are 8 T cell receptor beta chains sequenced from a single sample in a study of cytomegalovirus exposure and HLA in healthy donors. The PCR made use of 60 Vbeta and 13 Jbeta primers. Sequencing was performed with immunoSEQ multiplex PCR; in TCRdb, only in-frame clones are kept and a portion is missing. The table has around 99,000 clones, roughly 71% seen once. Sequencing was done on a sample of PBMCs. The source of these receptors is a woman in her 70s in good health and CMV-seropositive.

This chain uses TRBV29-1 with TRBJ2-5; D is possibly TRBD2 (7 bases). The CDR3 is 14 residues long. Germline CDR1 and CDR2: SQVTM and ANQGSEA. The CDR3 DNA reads TGCAGTGGTAGGGGGAGGGGGGACCGAGAGACCCAGTACTTC. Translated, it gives CSGRGRGDRETQYF.

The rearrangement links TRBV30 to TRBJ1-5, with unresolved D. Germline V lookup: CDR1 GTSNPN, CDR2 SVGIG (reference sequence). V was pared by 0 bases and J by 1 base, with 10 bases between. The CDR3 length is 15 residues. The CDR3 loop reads CAWSVLEGSNQPQHF. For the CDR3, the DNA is TGTGCCTGGAGTGTACTTGAGGGCAGCAATCAGCCCCAGCATTTT.

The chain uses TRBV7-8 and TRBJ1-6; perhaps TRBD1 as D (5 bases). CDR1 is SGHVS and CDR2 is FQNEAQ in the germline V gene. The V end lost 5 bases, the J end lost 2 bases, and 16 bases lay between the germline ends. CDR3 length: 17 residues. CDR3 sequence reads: CASSLGEGAAYNSPLHF. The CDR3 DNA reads TGTGCCAGCAGCCTAGGGGAGGGTGCGGCCTATAATTCACCCCTCCACTTT.

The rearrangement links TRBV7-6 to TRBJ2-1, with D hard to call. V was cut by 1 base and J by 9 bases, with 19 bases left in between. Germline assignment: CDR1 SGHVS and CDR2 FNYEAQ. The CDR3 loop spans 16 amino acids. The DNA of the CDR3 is TGTGCCAGCAGCTTAGGCTCCAATGCTCTTCGCGGTGAGCAGTTCTTC. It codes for CASSLGSNALRGEQFF.

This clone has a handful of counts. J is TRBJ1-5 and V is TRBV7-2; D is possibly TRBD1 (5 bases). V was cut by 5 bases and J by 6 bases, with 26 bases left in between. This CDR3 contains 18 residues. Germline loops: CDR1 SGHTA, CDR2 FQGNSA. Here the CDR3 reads CASSPEGVSAGRSQPQHF. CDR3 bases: TGTGCCAGCAGCCCCGAAGGCGTTTCGGCAGGGAGGTCTCAGCCCCAGCATTTT.

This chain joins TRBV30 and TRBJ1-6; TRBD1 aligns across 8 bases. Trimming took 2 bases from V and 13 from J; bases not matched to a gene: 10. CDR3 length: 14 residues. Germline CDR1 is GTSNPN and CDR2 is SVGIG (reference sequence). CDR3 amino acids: CAWSLPGQATPLHF. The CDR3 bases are TGTGCCTGGAGTTTACCGGGACAGGCTACTCCCCTCCACTTT.

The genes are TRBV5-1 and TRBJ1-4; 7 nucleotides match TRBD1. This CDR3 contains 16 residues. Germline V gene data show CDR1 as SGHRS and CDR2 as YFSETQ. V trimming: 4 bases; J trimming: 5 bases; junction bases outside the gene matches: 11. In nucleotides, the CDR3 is TGCGCCAGCAGCCCGGAGTTTGCAGGGGGAAATGAAAAACTGTTTTTT. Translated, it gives CASSPEFAGGNEKLFF.

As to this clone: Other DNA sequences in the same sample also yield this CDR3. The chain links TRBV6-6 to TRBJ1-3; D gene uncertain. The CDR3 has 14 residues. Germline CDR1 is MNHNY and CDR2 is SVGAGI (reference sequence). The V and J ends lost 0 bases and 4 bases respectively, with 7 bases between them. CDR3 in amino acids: CASSYSTAGNTIYF. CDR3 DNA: TGTGCCAGCAGTTACTCAACAGCCGGAAACACCATATATTTT.